These T cell receptor beta chains were read from a single sample in a study of blood T cell repertoires in COVID-19. TCRdb's copy holds only in-frame clones and misses some; the assay was immunoSEQ multiplex PCR. This table holds roughly 220,000 clones, around four fifths found once. The sequenced material came from peripheral blood. Source of these receptors: a man aged 25 to 40 with active or convalescent COVID-19. CDR3s include the opening cysteine and the closing phenylalanine or tryptophan. Fields, in order: D gene, J gene, V gene, clone size, CDR3 DNA, CDR3 protein. The D gene is left open where the match is weak. Rows give clone size only sometimes, using once, few, many, or a class for an expanded clone.

>TRBD1|TRBJ2-7|TRBV27|.
TGTGCCAGCAGTTTAACAGGGGCCTACGAGCAGTACTTC
CASSLTGAYEQYF
>.|TRBJ2-7|TRBV20-1|.
TGCAGTGCTCGGACTTTCGGCGAGCAGTACTTC
CSARTFGEQYF
>TRBD2|TRBJ2-7|TRBV7-8|.
TGTGCCAGCAGCTTCCCTCACCGCGGACTAGCGGGAGGCCCCTACGAGCAGTACTTC
CASSFPHRGLAGGPYEQYF
>.|TRBJ1-2|TRBV9|.
TGTGCCAGCAGCGAGAGACCCAGGGAAATAGGGTATGGCTACACCTTC
CASSERPREIGYGYTF
>.|TRBJ2-5|TRBV5-1|.
TGCGCCAGCAGCTTGAGGGGGGGAGAGACCCAGTACTTC
CASSLRGGETQYF
>.|TRBJ2-7|TRBV7-2|.
TGTGCCACGGGAAGCGGGCACTCCTACGAGCAGTACTTC
CATGSGHSYEQYF
>TRBD2|TRBJ2-3|TRBV7-9|.
TGTGCCAGCAGCCTCGGACTAGCGGGGGCATTAGATACGCAGTATTTT
CASSLGLAGALDTQYF
>.|TRBJ2-7|TRBV4-1|few
TGCGCCAGCAGCCAAGGGCGAGCGGCTATCTACGAGCAGTACTTC
CASSQGRAAIYEQYF
>.|TRBJ1-6|TRBV6-5|.
TGTGCCAGTTCTTTAGAGGATTATAATTCACCCCTCCACTTT
CASSLEDYNSPLHF
>TRBD1|TRBJ1-1|TRBV6-1|.
TGTGCCAGCAGTGAGAGACAGGGGGAAGCTTTCTTT
CASSERQGEAFF
>TRBD2|TRBJ2-2|TRBV29-1|.
TGCAGCGTTGCGGGACTAGCGGGGAACACCGGGGAGCTGTTTTTT
CSVAGLAGNTGELFF
>.|TRBJ2-4|TRBV3-1/TRBV3-2|.
TGTGCCAGCAGCCCTGTGACTGGGTCGGAGGCCAAAAACATTCAGTACTTC
CASSPVTGSEAKNIQYF
>TRBD2|TRBJ2-3|TRBV5-1|.
TGCGCCAGCAGCTCAGCGGGGGGGCCGGGAGATACGCAGTATTTT
CASSSAGGPGDTQYF
>TRBD1|TRBJ1-2|TRBV7-9|.
TGTGCCAGCAGCCCAGCTAGGGACAGGGCCCTCTATGGCTACACCTTC
CASSPARDRALYGYTF
>.|TRBJ2-1|TRBV7-9|.
TGTGCCACGATACAGGGCTCCTACAATGAGCAGTTCTTC
CATIQGSYNEQFF
>.|TRBJ2-1|TRBV18|.
TGTGCCAGCTCACCACCGGCACAGGGTCCAAATGAGCAGTTCTTC
CASSPPAQGPNEQFF
>TRBD2|TRBJ2-2|TRBV5-1|.
TGCGCCACCAACAGCGGGACGGGGGGGAACACCGGGGAGCTGTTTTTT
CATNSGTGGNTGELFF
>TRBD1|TRBJ1-5|TRBV5-3|once
TGTACCTGGACAGGGGTTAATCAGCCCCAGCATTTT
CTWTGVNQPQHF
>TRBD2|TRBJ2-3|TRBV14|.
TGTGCCAGCAGGCCGGCGTCGCAGCGGGGGGCAACAGATACGCAGTATTTT
CASRPASQRGATDTQYF
>TRBD1|TRBJ1-3|TRBV5-6|once
TGTGCCAGCAGCTTACCCGGGACAGGGGATGGAAACACCATATATTTT
CASSLPGTGDGNTIYF
>TRBD1|TRBJ1-2|TRBV5-5|.
TGTGCCAGCAGCCAAAGGGACAGAATTAACTATGGCTACACCTTC
CASSQRDRINYGYTF
>TRBD1|TRBJ1-2|TRBV6-6|many
TGTGCCAGCAGTGTCGGGACAGCTCATGGCTACACCTTC
CASSVGTAHGYTF
>TRBD2|TRBJ2-7|TRBV7-2|.
TGTGCCAGCAGCTTACGACGGGAGGGAGCCTACGAGCAGTACTTC
CASSLRREGAYEQYF
>.|TRBJ2-3|TRBV28|.
TGTGCCAGCAGTACCGGTGGGACTGCCCCCCACTTT
CASSTGGTAPHF
>.|TRBJ1-2|TRBV9|.
TGTGCCAGCAGCGGGGAACCGGGACATAGAAAAGCTAACTATGGCTACACCTTC
CASSGEPGHRKANYGYTF
>.|TRBJ2-4|TRBV6-9|once
TGTGCCAGCAGCCTACTTGCGGTAGCCAAAAACATTCAGTACTTC
CASSLLAVAKNIQYF
>TRBD2|TRBJ2-3|TRBV5-1|.
TGCGCCAGCCGGGTCCAGGGGACTAGCTTGTCAGATACGCAGTATTTT
CASRVQGTSLSDTQYF
>.|TRBJ2-7|TRBV6-1|once
TGTGCCAGCAAGGGGGAGGGGTACGAGCAGTACTTC
CASKGEGYEQYF
>.|TRBJ2-1|TRBV2|.
TGTGCCAGCAGACGCTATGGACAGCTCAATGAGCAGTTCTTC
CASRRYGQLNEQFF